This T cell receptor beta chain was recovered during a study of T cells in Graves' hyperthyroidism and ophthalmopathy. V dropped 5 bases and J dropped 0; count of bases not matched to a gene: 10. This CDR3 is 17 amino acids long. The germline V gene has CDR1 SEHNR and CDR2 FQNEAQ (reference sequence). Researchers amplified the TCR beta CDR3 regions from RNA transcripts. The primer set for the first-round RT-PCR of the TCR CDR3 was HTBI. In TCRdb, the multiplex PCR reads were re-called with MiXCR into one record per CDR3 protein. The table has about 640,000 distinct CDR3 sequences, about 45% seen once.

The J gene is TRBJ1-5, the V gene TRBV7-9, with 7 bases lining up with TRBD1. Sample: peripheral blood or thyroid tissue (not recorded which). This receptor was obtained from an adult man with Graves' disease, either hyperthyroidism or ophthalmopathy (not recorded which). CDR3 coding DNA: TGTGCCAGCAGCACCGGGACAGTGGCTAATAGCAATCAGCCCCAGCATTTT. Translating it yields CASSTGTVANSNQPQHF.